The 13 T cell receptor beta chains given below trace back to one sample, sequenced in a study of T cells of healthy individuals. Via MiXCR, TCRdb re-called the 5' RACE reads, giving one row per CDR3 protein. Of around 90,000 distinct CDR3 sequences in the sample, about 4.8% were seen once. These receptors originate from a female donor in good health.

The sample holds many counts of this clonotype. The J gene is TRBJ1-1, the V gene TRBV12-3 or TRBV12-4; D gene unclear. The CDR3 covers 13 residues. V gave up 1 base and J gave up 6 bases, with 9 bases separating them. CDR3 region: CASSLERVAEAFF. The CDR3 bases are TGTGCCAGCAGTTTAGAACGGGTAGCTGAAGCTTTCTTT.

This clonotype was observed many times. The chain has TRBV7-9 and TRBJ2-3; a possible D gene is TRBD1 (6 bases). V was clipped by 5 bases and J by 2 bases, with 20 bases between them. Germline lookup yields CDR1 SEHNR and CDR2 FQNEAQ (reference sequence). The CDR3 is made up of 17 amino acids. Written as DNA, the CDR3 is TGTGCCAGCAGCACCCAACACCATGGACAGTCCACAGATACGCAGTATTTT. Amino acids: CASSTQHHGQSTDTQYF.

The V and J genes are TRBV14 and TRBJ2-7; 7 bases agree with TRBD2. Trimming removed 6 bases from V and 2 bases from J; junction bases left unmatched: 4. CDR1 and CDR2 (germline): SGHDN, FVKESK. This CDR3 is 13 amino acids long. The CDR3 sequence: CASRSGLAYEQYF. CDR3 DNA sequence: TGTGCCAGCAGATCCGGACTAGCCTACGAGCAGTACTTC. The entire variable domain, with the rest obtained from reference TRBV14 and TRBJ2-7, is as follows: EAGVTQFPSHSVIEKGQTVTLRCDPISGHDNLYWYRRVMGKEIKFLLHFVKESKQDESGMPNNRFLAERTGGTYSTLKVQPAELEDSGVYFCASRSGLAYEQYFGPGTRLTVT.

The chain is built from TRBV6-6 and TRBJ2-5; D is unclear. CDR1 is MNHNY, CDR2 SVGAGI, per germline (reference sequence). There are 14 residues in the CDR3. The germline V and J ends were trimmed by 8 bases and 6 bases, with 19 bases remaining between them. The CDR3 loop reads CASGPNTAPQTQYF. CDR3 DNA sequence: TGTGCCAGCGGCCCTAATACTGCTCCGCAGACCCAGTACTTC.

Details on this clonotype: The germline gene is not matched at one end of the junction; a read error may be the cause. The CDR3 reads CSAKGGLNSPLNF. The CDR3 nucleotides read TGCAGTGCAAAGGGGGGCCTTAATTCACCCCTCAACTTT. The rearrangement joins TRBV20-1 to TRBJ1-6; a possible D gene is TRBD1 (6 bases). From germline, CDR1 is DFQATT and CDR2 SNEGSKA (reference sequence). This CDR3 comprises 13 residues.

This clonotype was counted only a few times. The V gene is TRBV28, the J gene TRBJ1-1, with D unclear. The CDR3 has 15 amino acids. Looked up from germline, CDR1 is MDHEN and CDR2 is SYDVKM. The ends were cut back, 3 bases at V and 0 bases at J, with 11 bases in the middle. DNA of the CDR3: TGTGCCAGCAGTTTTGAACAGAATATGAACACTGAAGCTTTCTTT. This translates into CASSFEQNMNTEAFF.

This clonotype was counted only a few times. The chain has TRBV30 and TRBJ1-1; D not resolved. Germline CDR1 is GTSNPN and CDR2 is SVGIG (reference sequence). The CDR3 loop spans 12 amino acids. With 1 base removed from V and 1 base from J, the gap between germline ends came to 4 bases. The CDR3 spells CAWSEGNTEAFF. CDR3 in DNA: TGTGCCTGGAGTGAGGGGAACACTGAAGCTTTCTTT.

This clonotype came up many times. In DNA form, the CDR3 reads TGTGCCAGCAGCCTTTATGGGGTTAGAGAAAAACTGTTTTTT. Residues: CASSLYGVREKLFF. This rearrangement joins TRBV28 to TRBJ1-4; D unclear. The germline V gene encodes CDR1 MDHEN and CDR2 SYDVKM. The CDR3 runs 14 residues. With 6 bases removed from V and 8 bases from J, the gap between germline ends came to 16 bases.

This clonotype was counted only a few times. CDR3 region: CASSLGRTGLYEQYF. CDR3 coding DNA: TGCGCCAGCAGCTTGGGAAGGACAGGGCTTTACGAGCAGTACTTC. The chain joins TRBV5-1 to TRBJ2-7, with TRBD1 identical over 8 bases. The CDR3 is 15 amino acids. The V gene's germline CDR1 is SGHRS and CDR2 YFSETQ. J lost 4 bases, V lost 0 bases, and 6 bases had no gene match.

Only a few counts were recorded for this clonotype. The chain carries TRBV13 and TRBJ1-1; D is undetermined. Trimming removed 2 bases at V and 6 bases at J, with 10 bases between. This CDR3 spans 13 amino acids. CDR1 and CDR2 from the germline V gene are PRHDT and FYEKMQ (reference sequence). CDR3: CASSLFRVPEAFF. The CDR3 DNA follows: TGTGCCAGCAGCTTATTTAGGGTACCTGAAGCTTTCTTT.

This clonotype came up a few times. The CDR3 region has the DNA TGCGCCAGCAGCCAAGACAACTCTGGGGCCAACGTCCTGACTTTC. It specifies CASSQDNSGANVLTF. The chain links TRBV4-3 to TRBJ2-6; D gene unclear. In germline, CDR1 is LGHNA, CDR2 YSLEER. The V and J ends lost 0 bases and 0 bases respectively, with 3 bases between them. The CDR3 is 15 amino acids.

CDR3 sequence: CASSLIEPSGNNEQFF. For the CDR3, the DNA is TGTGCCAGCAGTTTAATTGAGCCTAGCGGAAACAATGAGCAGTTCTTC. The chain is built from TRBV27 and TRBJ2-1; 7 positions agree with TRBD2. With V trimmed by 2 bases and J by 5 bases, 9 bases remained unmatched. CDR1 and CDR2 (germline): MNHEY, SMNVEV (reference sequence). This CDR3 is built from 16 residues.

This clonotype was observed many times. This rearrangement joins TRBV11-1 to TRBJ2-1; either TRBD1 or TRBD2 may supply D (5 bases each). CDR1 and CDR2 from the germline V gene are SGHAT and FQDESV (reference sequence). The CDR3 has 18 amino acids. V lost 1 base and J 6 bases, leaving 22 bases between the germline ends. In DNA, the CDR3 is TGTGCCAGCAGCTTAGATGGGACCACCGGACTTGACATCAATGAGCAGTTCTTC. Translated: CASSLDGTTGLDINEQFF.